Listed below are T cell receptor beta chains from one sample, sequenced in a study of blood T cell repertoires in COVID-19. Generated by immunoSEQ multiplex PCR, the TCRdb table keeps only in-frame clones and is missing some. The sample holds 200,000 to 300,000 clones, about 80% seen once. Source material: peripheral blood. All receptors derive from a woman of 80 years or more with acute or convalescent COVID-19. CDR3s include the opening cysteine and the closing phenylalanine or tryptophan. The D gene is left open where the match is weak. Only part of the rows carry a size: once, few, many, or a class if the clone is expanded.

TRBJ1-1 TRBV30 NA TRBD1 TGTGCCTGGAGTGTACGGGCAGGGGGGACTGAAGCTTTCTTT CAWSVRAGGTEAFF
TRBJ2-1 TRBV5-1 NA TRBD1 TGCGCCAGCAGCTTGGGACAGGGATCGTTTGAGCAGTTCTTC CASSLGQGSFEQFF
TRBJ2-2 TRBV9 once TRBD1 TGTGCCAGCAGCGGCAGGGGGCGAAACACCGGGGAGCTGTTTTTT CASSGRGRNTGELFF
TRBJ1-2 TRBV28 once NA TGTGCCAGCAGTTCCGCTCCCGGGGTGAATAACTATGGCTACACCTTC CASSSAPGVNNYGYTF
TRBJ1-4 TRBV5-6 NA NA TGTGCCAGCAGCTTGGGGGCAAAGCCAACTAATGAAAAACTGTTTTTT CASSLGAKPTNEKLFF
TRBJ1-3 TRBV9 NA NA TGTGCCAGCAGCGTAGACAGTTGGTTCGGAAACACCATATATTTT CASSVDSWFGNTIYF
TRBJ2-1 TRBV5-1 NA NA TGCGCCAGCAGCTTGCTGGGAGACAATGAGCAGTTCTTC CASSLLGDNEQFF
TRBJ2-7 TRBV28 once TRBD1 TGTGCCAGCAGACGTGATACAGGGGGCGGCAACGAGCAGTACTTC CASRRDTGGGNEQYF
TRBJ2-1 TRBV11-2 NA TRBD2 TGTGCCAGCAGCTTAGGTACTAGCGGGGGGGCCGATCGGTACAATGAGCAGTTCTTC CASSLGTSGGADRYNEQFF
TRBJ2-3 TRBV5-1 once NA TGCGCCAGCAGCTTGACAACAGATACGCAGTATTTT CASSLTTDTQYF
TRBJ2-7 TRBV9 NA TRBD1 TGTGCCAGCAGCGTAGAAGGGACAGGAAGGGACGAGCAGTACTTC CASSVEGTGRDEQYF
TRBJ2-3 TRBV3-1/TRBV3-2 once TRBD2 TGTGCCAGCAGCCATCGACTAGCGGGGAGCACAGATACGCAGTATTTT CASSHRLAGSTDTQYF
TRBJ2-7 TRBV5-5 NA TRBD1 TGTGCCAGCAGCCCATCCCCGACAGGGAAAAGCTCCTACGAGCAGTACTTC CASSPSPTGKSSYEQYF
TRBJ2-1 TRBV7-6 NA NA TGTGCCAGCAGTACGGACACGTACTCCTACAATGAGCAGTTCTTC CASSTDTYSYNEQFF
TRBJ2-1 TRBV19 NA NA TGTGCCAGTAGTATAGGAGCAGGTGTCTACAATGAGCAGTTCTTC CASSIGAGVYNEQFF
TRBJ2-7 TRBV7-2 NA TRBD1 TGTGCCAGCAGCCCCCGGACAGGTCTAAACTACGAGCAGTACTTC CASSPRTGLNYEQYF
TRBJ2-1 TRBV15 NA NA TGTGCCACCAGCAGAGTGGCATCTACAGTTATCCCACTGAAACACGTCGATGAGCAGTTCTTC CATSRVASTVIPLKHVDEQFF
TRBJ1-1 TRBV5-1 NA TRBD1 TGCGCCAGCAGCTTGGACAGGGGAGGTACTGAAGCTTTCTTT CASSLDRGGTEAFF
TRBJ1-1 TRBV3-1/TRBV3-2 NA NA TGTGCCAGCAGCGCCCGAGGGGGTATGAACACTGAAGCTTTCTTT CASSARGGMNTEAFF
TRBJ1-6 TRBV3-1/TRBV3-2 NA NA TGTGCCAGCAGCCAAGCCCCCGGGAGCTCCTATAATTCACCCCTCCACTTT CASSQAPGSSYNSPLHF
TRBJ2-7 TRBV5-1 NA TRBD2 TGCGCCAGCAGCTTGGGCGGGACTAAAACCGCCGAGCAGTACTTC CASSLGGTKTAEQYF
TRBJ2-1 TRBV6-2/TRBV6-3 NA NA TGTGCCAGCAGTAACCCCCGGGACACCTTCAATGAGCAGTTCTTC CASSNPRDTFNEQFF
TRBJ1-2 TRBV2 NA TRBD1 TGTGCCAGCAGTGAAAGGGACAGGGGGCTGTATGGCTACACCTTC CASSERDRGLYGYTF
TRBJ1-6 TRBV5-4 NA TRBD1 TGTGCCAGCAGCCTACGACAGGGGGATAATTCACCCCTCCACTTT CASSLRQGDNSPLHF
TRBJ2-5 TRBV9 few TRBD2 TGTGCCAGCAGCGTAGGGACTAGCGGGGGGGGCTGGGAGACCCAGTACTTC CASSVGTSGGGWETQYF
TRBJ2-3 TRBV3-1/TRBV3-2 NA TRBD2 TGTGCCAGCAGCCAAGATTGGGCGGGGGACACAGATACGCAGTATTTT CASSQDWAGDTDTQYF
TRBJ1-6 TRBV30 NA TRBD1 TGTGCCTGGAGTCGTAGTCGGTACAGGGGGCTTGATAATTCACCCCTCCACTTT CAWSRSRYRGLDNSPLHF
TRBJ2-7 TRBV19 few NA TGTGCCAGTATCTGGAGTGACAGATCCTACGAGCAGTACTTC CASIWSDRSYEQYF
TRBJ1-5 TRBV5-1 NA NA TGCGCCAGCAGCGTTGACTCTTATAGCAATCAGCCCCAGCATTTT CASSVDSYSNQPQHF
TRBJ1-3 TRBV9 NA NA TGTGCCAGCAGCGTTGCAGGTCAAAACACCATATATTTT CASSVAGQNTIYF
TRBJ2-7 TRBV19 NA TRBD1 TGTGCCAGTAGTACCACAGGGGGCACCGAGCAGTACTTC CASSTTGGTEQYF
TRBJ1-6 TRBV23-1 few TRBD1 TGCGCCAGCAGTCCCGGACAGGGGGCGAGAAATTCACCCCTCCACTTT CASSPGQGARNSPLHF
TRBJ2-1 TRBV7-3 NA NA TGTGCCAGCAGCCCCGATCACTCGTACAATGAGCAGTTCTTC CASSPDHSYNEQFF
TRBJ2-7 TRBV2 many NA TGTGCCAGCAGTGCACAGGGTTACGAGCAGTACTTC CASSAQGYEQYF
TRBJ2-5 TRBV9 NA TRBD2 TGTGCCAGCAGCGTAGGATCCAGCGGGGGGTACCAAGAGACCCAGTACTTC CASSVGSSGGYQETQYF
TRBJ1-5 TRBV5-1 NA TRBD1 TGCGCCAGCAGACAGGGACAGGATAGCAATCAGCCCCAGCATTTT CASRQGQDSNQPQHF
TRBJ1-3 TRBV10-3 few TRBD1 TGTGCCAACTCCGGGACAGGGCATTCGGGAAACACCATATATTTT CANSGTGHSGNTIYF
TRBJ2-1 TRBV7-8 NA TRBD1 TGTGCCAGCAGCGTTGAGGGACAGGGGGCGTACAATGAGCAGTTCTTC CASSVEGQGAYNEQFF
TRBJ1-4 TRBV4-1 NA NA TGCGCCAGCAGCCGAGAACCACACAGTCTCAACGAAAAACTGTTTTTT CASSREPHSLNEKLFF
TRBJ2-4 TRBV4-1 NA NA TGCGCCAGCAGCCAGGACCCCTGGGGGGTCGCCAAAAACATTCAGTACTTC CASSQDPWGVAKNIQYF
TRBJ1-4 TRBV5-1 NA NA TGCGCCAGCAGCTCGCCCGGAGGAGAGGAAAAACTGTTTTTT CASSSPGGEEKLFF
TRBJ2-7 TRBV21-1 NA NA TGTGCCAGCAGCAAAGTTTGGACAGGGGCCCGCTTGCCCTACGAGCAGTACTTC CASSKVWTGARLPYEQYF
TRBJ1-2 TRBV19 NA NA TGTGCCAGCCGACAGCCCCCCTATGGCTACACCTTC CASRQPPYGYTF
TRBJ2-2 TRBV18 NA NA TGTGCCAGCTCGCCAGGGGGGTCGAACACCGGGGAGCTGTTTTTT CASSPGGSNTGELFF
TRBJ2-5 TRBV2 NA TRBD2 TGTGCCAGCAGAGGGACTAGCGGGGGGGCCGGGGAGACCCAGTACTTC CASRGTSGGAGETQYF
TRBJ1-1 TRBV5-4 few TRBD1 TGTGCCAGCAGCTCTGCCAGGGGGCGCTCGACTGAAGCTTTCTTT CASSSARGRSTEAFF
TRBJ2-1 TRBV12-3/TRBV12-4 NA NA TGTGCCAGCAGCATTAGAATTGAGCAGTTCTTC CASSIRIEQFF
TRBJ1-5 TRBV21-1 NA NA TGTGCCAGGACGACAGAAGTTATTCTTTGGCCCCAGCATTTT CARTTEVILWPQHF
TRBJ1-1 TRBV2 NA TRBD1 TGTGCCAGCAGGGGGACAGGGATAGGCACTGAAGCTTTCTTT CASRGTGIGTEAFF
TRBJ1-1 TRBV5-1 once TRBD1 TGCGCCAGCAGCCACACGGACAGGGAAGGTCCGAACACTGAAGCTTTCTTT CASSHTDREGPNTEAFF
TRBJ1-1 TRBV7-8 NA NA TGTGCCAGCAGCCCCGGACTCGGAGCTTTCTTT CASSPGLGAFF
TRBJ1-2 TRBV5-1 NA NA TGCGCCAGCAGCTTCGGGGGGAGTAATGGCTACACCTTC CASSFGGSNGYTF
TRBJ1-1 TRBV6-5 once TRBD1 TGTGCCAGCAGTTACGGGGACAGGGGTGTTTCTGAAGCTTTCTTT CASSYGDRGVSEAFF
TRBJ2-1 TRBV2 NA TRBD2 TGTGCCAGCAGTGATCCCCGGGGGGGAGGGCAGTTCTTC CASSDPRGGGQFF
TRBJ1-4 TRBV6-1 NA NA TGTGCCAGCAGTGAAATTTGGAGGGGTGAAAAACTGTTTTTT CASSEIWRGEKLFF